Many counts were recorded for the clone carrying this T cell receptor beta chain. The data originate from a study of identical twins. MiXCR was run by TCRdb on the 5' RACE reads, yielding one entry per CDR3 protein. The sample comprises hundreds of thousands of distinct CDR3 sequences, 5.5% to 6.5% of which are singletons, and 1.5% to 2% rests with the top ten. V was clipped by 6 bases and J by 3 bases, with 11 bases between them. The germline V gene has CDR1 DFQATT and CDR2 SNEGSKA (reference sequence). The CDR3 has 13 amino acids. This TCR was recovered from a man aged 18 to 35 in good health. The rearrangement joins TRBV20-1 to TRBJ2-2; the D is unclear. The material sequenced was naive T cells sorted from blood. The CDR3 nucleotides are TGCAGTGCGGGGTCGGGTTACACCGGGGAGCTGTTTTTT. Translating it yields CSAGSGYTGELFF.